This T cell receptor (beta chain) was recovered during a study of shared clonotypes between healthy human individuals. Clones were sequenced by immunoSEQ multiplex PCR, and TCRdb holds only the in-frame ones, with some missing. The data show 2.5 million or so clones, around 94% seen once. Donors, healthy HIV-negative adults, lacked recent acute infections or vaccinations. Germline trimming cut 7 bases from V and 5 bases from J; bases unmatched to any gene: 4. The germline V gene has CDR1 LNHDA and CDR2 SQIVND (reference sequence). This CDR3 contains 14 residues. The material sequenced was naive CD4+ T cells sorted from blood. The subset was: CD45RA+ positively selected. This TCR came from a man aged 18-30 years in good health. The chain recombines TRBV19 with TRBJ1-4; 10 bases fit TRBD1. The CDR3 spells CASNPGQGNEKLFF. The DNA of the CDR3 is TGTGCCAGTAATCCGGGACAGGGGAATGAAAAACTGTTTTTT. Full variable domain (missing parts from reference TRBV19 and TRBJ1-4): DGGITQSPKYLFRKEGQNVTLSCEQNLNHDAMYWYRQDPGQGLRLIYYSQIVNDFQKGDIAEGYSVSREKKESFPLTVTSAQKNPTAFYLCASNPGQGNEKLFFGSGTQLSVL.